This TCR beta chain comes out of a study of T cell repertoires in cytomegalovirus infection. Background on the study: Both CMV infection and a matching HLA type were indicated by public TCR beta signatures.

With 2 bases removed from V and 4 bases from J, the gap between germline ends came to 15 bases. Germline CDR1 SQVTM, CDR2 ANQGSEA. The CDR3 runs to 14 residues. From the reads, TCRdb called clonotypes with MiXCR, one entry per CDR3 protein. This sample has about 260,000 distinct CDR3 sequences, with roughly 15% found just once. The sample holds a few counts of this clonotype. The antigen is unknown. Overall study results and limits: Summed public TCR beta family frequency identified CMV carriers bearing the relevant HLA. HLA-C-restricted CMV clonotypes gave the most frequent clonotype in two of eight donors.

The chain carries TRBV29-1 and TRBJ2-7; either TRBD1 or TRBD2 may fit D (5 bases each). This TCR derives from a human donor in good health (CMV status not recorded). Some clones in this sample may be carry-over from other donors' samples. Material for sequencing was PBMCs. The CDR3 DNA reads TGCAGCGTTGAAAGTGTCGGGACCAAATACGAGCAGTACTTC. Translating gives CSVESVGTKYEQYF.